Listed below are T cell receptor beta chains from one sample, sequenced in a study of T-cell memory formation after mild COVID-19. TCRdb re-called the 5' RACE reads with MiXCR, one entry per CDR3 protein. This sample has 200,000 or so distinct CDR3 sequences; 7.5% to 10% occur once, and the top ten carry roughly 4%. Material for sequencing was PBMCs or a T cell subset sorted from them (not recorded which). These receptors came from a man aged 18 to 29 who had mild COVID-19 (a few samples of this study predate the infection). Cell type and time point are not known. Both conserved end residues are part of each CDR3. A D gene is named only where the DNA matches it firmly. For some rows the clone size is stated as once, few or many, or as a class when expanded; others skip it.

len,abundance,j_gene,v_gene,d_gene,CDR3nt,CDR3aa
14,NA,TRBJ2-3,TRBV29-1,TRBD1,TGCGTTGTGGGGACAGGGGCGGTGGGAGATACGCAGTATTTT,CVVGTGAVGDTQYF
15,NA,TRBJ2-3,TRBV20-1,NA,TGCAGTGCTAGAGATCCTAGGGGGGTTGGGGATACGCAGTATTTT,CSARDPRGVGDTQYF
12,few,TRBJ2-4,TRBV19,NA,TGTGCCAGTAGTAGGCAGGGTCAGTTCCAGTACTTC,CASSRQGQFQYF
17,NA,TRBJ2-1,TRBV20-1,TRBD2,TGCAGTGCTAGAGATCCACGAAGCGGGGGGGCGAAAGGTGAGCAGTTCTTC,CSARDPRSGGAKGEQFF
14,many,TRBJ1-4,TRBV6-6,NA,TGTGCCAGCAGTTACCTTGCAACTAATGAAAAACTGTTTTTT,CASSYLATNEKLFF
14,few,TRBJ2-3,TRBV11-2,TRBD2,TGTGCCAGCAGCCAACCTCGGGGGGCAGATACGCAGTATTTT,CASSQPRGADTQYF
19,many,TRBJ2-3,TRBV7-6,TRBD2,TGTGCCAGCAGCTCCAAGGTGTCTAGCGGGGGGGCCGATACAGATACGCAGTATTTT,CASSSKVSSGGADTDTQYF
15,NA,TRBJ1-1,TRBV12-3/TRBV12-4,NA,TGTGCCAGCAGTTCTCTAGGGAATTCGGGCACTGAAGCTTTCTTT,CASSSLGNSGTEAFF
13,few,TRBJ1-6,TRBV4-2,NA,TGTGCCAGCAGCCAAGAGGGCCAATCACCCCTCCACTTT,CASSQEGQSPLHF
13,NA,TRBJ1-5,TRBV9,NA,TGTGCCAGCAGCTATGGACAACATCAGCCCCAGCATTTT,CASSYGQHQPQHF
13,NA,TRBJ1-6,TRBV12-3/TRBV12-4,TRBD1,TGTGCCAGCAGCACGGACAGGGGTTCACCCCTCCACTTT,CASSTDRGSPLHF
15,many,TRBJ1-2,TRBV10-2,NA,TGCGCCAGCAGTGGCCCGATCGGGACTCTAGGTGGCTACACCTTC,CASSGPIGTLGGYTF
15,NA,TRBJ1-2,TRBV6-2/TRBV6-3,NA,TGTGCCAGCAGTTACCCCCGGAGAGGGAATTATGGCTACACCTTC,CASSYPRRGNYGYTF
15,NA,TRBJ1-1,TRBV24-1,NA,TGTGCCACCAGTGAACCCCCGGGGCCCAACACTGAAGCTTTCTTT,CATSEPPGPNTEAFF
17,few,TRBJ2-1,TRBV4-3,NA,TGCGCCAGCAGCCGGCGGACAGTACGGAGCTCCTACAATGAGCAGTTCTTC,CASSRRTVRSSYNEQFF
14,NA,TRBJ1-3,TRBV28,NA,TGTGCCAGCAGCCCTTACTACTCTGGAAACACCATATATTTT,CASSPYYSGNTIYF
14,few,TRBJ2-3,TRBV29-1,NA,TGCAGCGTTACGGGGCAGGGAAGAGGAGATACGCAGTATTTT,CSVTGQGRGDTQYF
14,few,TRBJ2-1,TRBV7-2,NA,TGTGCCAGCAGCCAGCTCCACTTTACCAATGAGCAGTTCTTC,CASSQLHFTNEQFF
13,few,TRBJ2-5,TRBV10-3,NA,TGTGCCACCCGGGGAGCAGCGAAAGAGACCCAGTACTTC,CATRGAAKETQYF
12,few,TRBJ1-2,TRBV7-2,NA,TGTGCCAGCAGCTTAGCGCTGGATGGCTACACCTTC,CASSLALDGYTF
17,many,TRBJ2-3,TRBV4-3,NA,TGCGCCAGCAGCCAAGGCTCAGGGGTGGTGGGCACAGATACGCAGTATTTT,CASSQGSGVVGTDTQYF
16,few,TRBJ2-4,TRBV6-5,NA,TGTGCCAGCAGTTACTCCCAGGGGGGAGCCAAAAACATTCAGTACTTC,CASSYSQGGAKNIQYF
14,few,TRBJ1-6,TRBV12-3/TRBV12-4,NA,TGTGCCAGCAGTTTGACTCGGTCCAATTCACCCCTCCACTTT,CASSLTRSNSPLHF
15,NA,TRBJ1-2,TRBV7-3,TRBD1,TGTGCCAGCAGCTTAAGCGGGACAGGTCTTTACGGCTACACCTTC,CASSLSGTGLYGYTF